A single T cell receptor (beta chain) is shown here with its context. The antigen is unknown. This sample stems from a study of T cell responses to AZD1222 COVID-19 vaccine. Study-level points and caveats: Only after the peak T cell response were repertoires sampled. Rises in breadth and depth of Spike-specific TCRs came after two AZD1222 doses.

Pooled in the analysis were second doses at about 4 or about 12 weeks. Clones were read by immunoSEQ multiplex PCR, and TCRdb kept only the in-frame ones, dropping some. The data contain tens of thousands of clones, approximately 88% of them singletons. Sequenced material: peripheral blood, taken 28 days after the second AZD1222 dose. The TCR was taken from an adult who received the AZD1222 COVID-19 vaccine.

The CDR3 region has the DNA TGTGCCAGCAGCCAAGTAGGAGCGGGGGGGATCAATGAGCAGTTCTTC. Its protein is CASSQVGAGGINEQFF. This rearrangement joins TRBV3-1 (or the pseudogene TRBV3-2) to TRBJ2-1; 10 nucleotides align to TRBD2. The length of the CDR3 is 16 residues. Trimming took 1 base from V and 6 from J; bases not matched to a gene: 6. Germline CDR1 is LGHDT and CDR2 is YNNKEL (reference sequence).